This TCR beta chain was sequenced in a study of cytomegalovirus exposure and HLA in healthy donors. This clone appeared a few times. PCR used 60 Vbeta primers and 13 Jbeta primers. The repertoire was sequenced with immunoSEQ multiplex PCR; TCRdb's copy has only in-frame clones and lacks some. The data show about 120,000 clones, 60% to 85% seen once. Input material: PBMCs. The source of this sequence is a woman between 18 and 29 years old in good health and CMV-seronegative.

CDR3 sequence (DNA): TGTGCCAGCAGCTTCCCCGCAGGGCCCCACTATGGCTACACCTTC. Translated, it gives CASSFPAGPHYGYTF. This sequence joins TRBV5-6 and TRBJ1-2; a weak D match, TRBD1 (5 bases). CDR3 length: 15 amino acids. Germline CDR1 SGHDT, CDR2 YYEEEE. Trimming cost V 2 bases and J 3 bases, with 14 bases left between them.